Presented here are 22 T cell receptor beta chains from one specimen sequenced in a study of cytomegalovirus exposure and HLA in healthy donors. Using immunoSEQ multiplex PCR, the repertoire was profiled, and TCRdb retains in-frame clones only, with some absent. This table holds 150,000 to 200,000 clones, approximately 96% found once. The sample taken for sequencing was PBMCs. The receptors derive from a woman aged 18-29 years in good health and CMV-seronegative.

The genes are TRBV7-3 and TRBJ1-1, with D unresolved. The length of the CDR3 is 14 residues. Looked up from germline, CDR1 is SGHTA and CDR2 is FQGTGA. With 9 bases removed from V and 9 bases from J, the gap between germline ends came to 23 bases. This CDR3 is CARVGRVYGDQAFF. The CDR3 DNA is TGTGCCAGAGTCGGACGCGTTTACGGGGATCAAGCTTTCTTT.

V usage is TRBV7-6 and J usage is TRBJ1-6; TRBD1 matches 7 bases. Looked up from germline, CDR1 is SGHVS and CDR2 is FNYEAQ. J was trimmed by 8 bases and V by 3 bases; bases with no gene match: 4. The CDR3 contains 14 residues. In DNA, the CDR3 is TGTGCCAGCAGCTTCGGGACAGTCGATTCACCCCTCCACTTT. This sequence encodes CASSFGTVDSPLHF.

The chain joins TRBV2 to TRBJ2-1, with TRBD2 matching 14 bases. CDR1 is SNHLY, CDR2 FYNNEI, per germline. After removal of 5 bases from V and 8 bases from J, the junction contained 5 bases not matched to a gene. The CDR3 covers 15 residues. The CDR3 region is CASSPGTSGGDEQFF. DNA for the CDR3: TGTGCCAGCAGTCCCGGGACTAGCGGGGGCGATGAGCAGTTCTTC.

The V and J genes are TRBV5-1 and TRBJ2-5; 9 positions agree with TRBD2. Looked up from germline, CDR1 is SGHRS and CDR2 is YFSETQ. J was trimmed by 3 bases and V by 1 base; bases with no gene match: 4. CDR3 length: 15 amino acids. The CDR3 DNA reads TGCGCCAGCAGCTTGTGGGGCGGGGGGGAAGAGACCCAGTACTTC. Residues: CASSLWGGGEETQYF.

The V call is TRBV27, the J call TRBJ2-7; the D gene could be TRBD1 or TRBD2 (6 bases each). The CDR3 has 15 residues. The V and J ends lost 6 bases and 1 base respectively, with 16 bases between them. Germline V gives CDR1 MNHEY, CDR2 SMNVEV (reference sequence). This CDR3 is CASSLQGLGSYEQYF. The CDR3 coding sequence is TGTGCCAGCAGCTTACAGGGACTCGGGTCCTACGAGCAGTACTTC.

This chain connects TRBV10-3 to TRBJ2-3, with D uncertain. Germline V gene data show CDR1 as ENHRY and CDR2 as SYGVKD. The CDR3 is made up of 13 amino acids. V lost 7 bases, J lost 2 bases, and 10 bases lay in between. CDR3 amino acids: CAIKIANTDTQYF. The CDR3, as DNA: TGTGCCATCAAAATAGCAAACACAGATACGCAGTATTTT.

The chain has TRBV9 and TRBJ1-4; TRBD1 agrees at 12 bases. The germline V gene has CDR1 SGDLS and CDR2 YYNGEE. V shed 0 bases, J shed 4 bases, and the junction held 4 bases outside the gene matches. There are 17 residues in the CDR3. The DNA of the CDR3 is TGTGCCAGCAGCGTAGGGGGACAGGGGGCGGGTAATGAAAAACTGTTTTTT. It is translated as CASSVGGQGAGNEKLFF.

This sequence joins TRBV27 and TRBJ2-2; D is unresolved. This CDR3 is 15 amino acids long. Germline CDR1 is MNHEY and CDR2 is SMNVEV (reference sequence). Between the trimmed V and J ends, which lost 1 base and 1 base, there was a span of 7 bases. This CDR3 is CASSLFLGNTGELFF. CDR3 DNA: TGTGCCAGCAGTTTATTCCTCGGGAACACCGGGGAGCTGTTTTTT.

The CDR3 region has the DNA TGCGCCAGCAGCCAAGTAGAGGGAAAACTGTTTTTT. Translation gives CASSQVEGKLFF. The genes are TRBV4-3 and TRBJ1-4; the D is unclear. This CDR3 contains 12 residues. Germline V gene sequence: CDR1 LGHNA, CDR2 YSLEER. V gave up 1 base and J gave up 10 bases, with 7 bases separating them.

The V gene is TRBV10-3, the J gene TRBJ1-1; 8 bases map to TRBD1. Germline V gives CDR1 ENHRY, CDR2 SYGVKD. Trimming removed 1 base from V and 0 bases from J; junction bases left unmatched: 4. The CDR3 is 16 amino acids. The DNA of the CDR3 is TGTGCCATCAGTGAGTTTAGACAGGGGTTGAACACTGAAGCTTTCTTT. Amino acids: CAISEFRQGLNTEAFF.

The chain recombines TRBV11-2 with TRBJ1-6; 9 nucleotides line up with TRBD1. Germline trimming cut 1 base from V and 3 bases from J; bases unmatched to any gene: 7. The CDR3 spans 18 residues. CDR1 SGHAT and CDR2 FQNNGV come from the germline V gene. CDR3 bases: TGTGCCAGCAGCTTAGGATGGGACAGGGACGTCTATAATTCACCCCTCCACTTT. Its protein is CASSLGWDRDVYNSPLHF.

V gene TRBV9 combines with J gene TRBJ2-7; TRBD2 agrees at 8 bases. Trimming took 4 bases from V and 5 from J; bases not matched to a gene: 14. The germline V gene has CDR1 SGDLS and CDR2 YYNGEE. The CDR3 runs 16 residues. CDR3 residues: CASSSFGRGRLDEQYF. CDR3 in DNA: TGTGCCAGCAGCTCTTTCGGGAGGGGCCGTTTGGACGAGCAGTACTTC.

The chain recombines TRBV9 with TRBJ1-1; 7 nucleotides agree with TRBD1. The CDR3 loop spans 17 amino acids. The V gene end was trimmed by 3 bases and the J gene end by 0 bases; junction bases not matched to a gene: 11. Germline values: CDR1 SGDLS, CDR2 YYNGEE. The CDR3 nucleotides read TGTGCCAGCAGCGCCCGACAGGGAGTAACCCTGAACACTGAAGCTTTCTTT. It yields the protein CASSARQGVTLNTEAFF.

V usage is TRBV4-1 and J usage is TRBJ2-7; D call uncertain. Germline CDR1 MGHRA, CDR2 YSYEKL. CDR3 length equals 14 residues. Trimming shortened V by 4 bases and J by 2 bases, and 12 bases separated the two germline ends. The CDR3 region has the DNA TGCGCCAGCAGCCCCAGACTGGGTCCCTACGAGCAGTACTTC. It specifies CASSPRLGPYEQYF.

With respect to this clone: Other nucleotide sequences in the sample specify the same CDR3. The chain carries TRBV5-1 and TRBJ2-5, with 8 bases fitting TRBD1. V was clipped by 0 bases and J by 3 bases; unmatched bases: 1. This CDR3 is 14 amino acids long. Germline-derived CDR1 and CDR2 are SGHRS and YFSETQ. CDR3: CASSLVGQEETQYF. The CDR3 nucleotides read TGCGCCAGCAGCTTGGTGGGACAGGAAGAGACCCAGTACTTC.

The chain employs TRBV6-5 and TRBJ2-5; 9 nucleotides match TRBD1. Near its end, the DNA agrees better with TRBJ2-7, so the J call may be wrong. This CDR3 is built from 14 residues. Germline V lookup: CDR1 MNHEY, CDR2 SVGAGI. In DNA form, the CDR3 reads TGTGCCAGCAGTTACGACAGGGGGACCTACGAGCAGTACTTC. Its protein product is CASSYDRGTYEQYF.

V is TRBV2 and J is TRBJ1-4; 9 bases fit TRBD1. V shed 8 bases and J 4 bases; nucleotides not matched to a gene: 8. CDR1 is SNHLY and CDR2 is FYNNEI in the germline V gene. The CDR3 length is 15 residues. Here the CDR3 DNA reads TGTGCCAGCTCCGGGACAGGGCTAAATAATGAAAAACTGTTTTTT. This codes for CASSGTGLNNEKLFF.

V usage is TRBV7-2 and J usage is TRBJ2-7, with TRBD2 identical over 9 bases. Germline CDR1 is SGHTA and CDR2 is FQGNSA. After removal of 4 bases from V and 2 bases from J, the junction contained 6 bases not matched to a gene. The CDR3 has 15 residues. Here the CDR3 reads CASSSSGATTYEQYF. In DNA, the CDR3 is TGTGCCAGCAGCTCTAGCGGGGCGACTACCTACGAGCAGTACTTC. Full variable domain (rest looked up from reference TRBV7-2 and TRBJ2-7): GAGVSQSPSNKVTEKGKDVELRCDPISGHTALYWYRQSLGQGLEFLIYFQGNSAPDKSGLPSDRFSAERTGGSVSTLTIQRTQQEDSAVYLCASSSSGATTYEQYFGPGTRLTVT.

The chain employs TRBV7-2 and TRBJ1-1; D is unresolved. This CDR3 is 11 amino acids long. From germline, CDR1 is SGHTA and CDR2 FQGNSA. V lost 5 bases to trimming and J lost 9 bases, with 10 bases between them. For the CDR3, the DNA is TGTGCCAGCAGCCAGGACTGGAAAGCTTTCTTT. Its translation: CASSQDWKAFF.

The chain is built from TRBV6-6 and TRBJ2-5; perhaps TRBD2 as D (7 bases). This CDR3 has 16 residues. CDR1 is MNHNY, CDR2 SVGAGI, per germline (reference sequence). Trimming removed 8 bases from V and 2 bases from J, with 21 bases in between. CDR3 DNA sequence: TGTGCCAGCTCAGATAGGGAGGGGGGGCGGCAAGAGACCCAGTACTTC. It codes for CASSDREGGRQETQYF.

J is TRBJ2-1 and V is TRBV25-1, with 7 bases that match TRBD2. Germline V gives CDR1 MGHDK, CDR2 SYGVNS. The V and J ends lost 5 bases and 4 bases, in that order; junction bases with no gene match: 5. The CDR3 is made up of 14 amino acids. The CDR3 region has the DNA TGTGCCAGCAGTAGAGCGGGGCTATACAATGAGCAGTTCTTC. Protein product: CASSRAGLYNEQFF.

In this sample, this clone turned up a few times. The genes are TRBV25-1 and TRBJ1-6; D possibly corresponds to TRBD1 (5 bases). The CDR3 runs 13 residues. Trimming took 7 bases from V and 7 from J, leaving 11 bases between them. Germline V lookup: CDR1 MGHDK, CDR2 SYGVNS. CDR3 region: CASIQGPNSPLHF. The CDR3, as DNA: TGTGCCAGCATTCAGGGTCCGAATTCACCCCTCCACTTT. Full variable domain (outside the CDR3, taken from reference TRBV25-1 and TRBJ1-6): EADIYQTPRYLVIGTGKKITLECSQTMGHDKMYWYQQDPGMELHLIHYSYGVNSTEKGDLSSESTVSRIRTEHFPLTLESARPSHTSQYLCASIQGPNSPLHFGNGTRLTVT.